Below, 32 T cell receptor beta chains from the same sample are listed, as sequenced in a study of T cell repertoires in cytomegalovirus infection. TCRdb processed the reads anew with MiXCR; each CDR3 protein has one entry. Of hundreds of thousands of distinct CDR3 sequences in the sample, 35% to 40% were seen once. Input material: PBMCs. The receptors were sampled from a human donor in good health (CMV status not recorded). Some clones in this sample may be carry-over from other donors' samples.

This clonotype was counted ten times or more. This CDR3 is CASSSPITGGGWGNEQFF. CDR3 nucleotide sequence: TGTGCCAGCAGTTCCCCAATCACAGGGGGAGGGTGGGGCAATGAGCAGTTCTTC. This rearrangement joins TRBV28 to TRBJ2-1, with a possible D match to TRBD1 (8 bases). The CDR3 extends over 18 amino acids. Germline V gives CDR1 MDHEN, CDR2 SYDVKM. V lost 4 bases to trimming and J lost 6 bases, with 25 bases between them.

This clonotype was seen only a few times. CDR3 nucleotide sequence: TGTGCCAGCAGTTTAGACCTCCTGCGGGAGTACCAAGAGACCCAGTACTTC. It codes for CASSLDLLREYQETQYF. The chain has TRBV28 and TRBJ2-5, with 7 bases lining up with TRBD2. The CDR3 consists of 17 residues. Per germline, CDR1 MDHEN and CDR2 SYDVKM. J lost 0 bases, V lost 2 bases, and 9 bases had no gene match.

This clonotype was seen ten or more times. The V and J genes are TRBV12-5 and TRBJ2-1; 9 bases align to TRBD1. CDR1 is LGHNT and CDR2 is FRNRAP in the germline V gene. V was pared by 6 bases and J by 8 bases, with 14 bases of the junction left unmatched. The CDR3 totals 16 residues. The CDR3 DNA reads as TGTGCTAGTGGCCCCGACACGGGACAGGGTTTCTATGAGCAGTTCTTC. Translation gives CASGPDTGQGFYEQFF.

This clonotype was observed a handful of times. V gene TRBV12-5 combines with J gene TRBJ2-7, with 7 bases identical to TRBD2. J gave up 5 bases and V 1 base, and 14 bases lay outside the gene matches. The V gene's germline CDR1 is LGHNT and CDR2 FRNRAP. This CDR3 is built from 17 residues. The CDR3 region is CASGLDLHGAGVHEQYF. CDR3 DNA: TGTGCTAGTGGTTTGGACCTCCACGGGGCGGGGGTTCACGAGCAGTACTTC. The variable domain in full, with the rest retrieved from reference TRBV12-5 and TRBJ2-7, is DARVTQTPRHKVTEMGQEVTMRCQPILGHNTVFWYRQTMMQGLELLAYFRNRAPLDDSGMPKDRFSAEMPDATLATLKIQPSEPRDSAVYFCASGLDLHGAGVHEQYFGPGTRLTVT.

The V call is TRBV7-9, the J call TRBJ1-6, with a tentative D call TRBD1 (6 bases). The germline CDR1 and CDR2 sequences are SEHNR and FQNEAQ (reference sequence). This CDR3 spans 15 amino acids. Trimming cost V 5 bases and J 7 bases, with 15 bases left between them. CDR3 DNA: TGTGCCAGCAGCCCCGCCAGGGGTCTCAATTCACCCCTCCACTTT. Its protein is CASSPARGLNSPLHF.

This clonotype was detected only a few times. The V gene is TRBV28, the J gene TRBJ2-2; 9 bases match TRBD1. With 5 bases clipped from V and 6 bases from J, the junction kept 10 bases outside the gene matches. The CDR3 is 16 amino acids. Germline V gene lookup returns CDR1 MDHEN and CDR2 SYDVKM. The CDR3 coding sequence is TGTGCCAGCAGTCTGCCCTCCGACAGGGGGGCCGGGGAGCTGTTTTTT. As protein: CASSLPSDRGAGELFF.

This clonotype was detected only once. The V gene is TRBV6-1, the J gene TRBJ1-5; D remains unclear. This CDR3 is 13 amino acids long. Trimming removed 4 bases from V and 6 bases from J, with 10 bases in between. The germline V gene encodes CDR1 MNHNS and CDR2 SASEGT. CDR3 nucleotide sequence: TGTGCCAGCAGTGTAGAGACATCTCAGCCCCAGCATTTT. Translation gives CASSVETSQPQHF.

The V gene is TRBV5-4, the J gene TRBJ1-2; D gene uncertain. The CDR3 totals 13 residues. Trimming left V 0 bases short and J 7 bases short, with 10 bases between. Germline loops: CDR1 SGHNT, CDR2 YYREEE (reference sequence). This chain's CDR3 is CASSLDGGSGYTF. The CDR3 DNA follows: TGTGCCAGCAGCTTGGATGGAGGGAGTGGCTACACCTTC. The full variable domain, rest sourced from reference TRBV5-4 and TRBJ1-2, is ETGVTQSPTHLIKTRGQQVTLRCSSQSGHNTVSWYQQALGQGPQFIFQYYREEENGRGNFPPRFSGLQFPNYSSELNVNALELDDSALYLCASSLDGGSGYTFGSGTRLTVV.

This chain links TRBV28 with TRBJ2-2; 9 bases are shared with TRBD1. There are 16 residues in the CDR3. Germline CDR1 is MDHEN and CDR2 is SYDVKM. The ends lost 6 bases at V and 4 bases at J; junction bases unmatched: 9. CDR3 coding DNA: TGTGCCAGCAGCCGCGGACAGGGGCGTAGCACCGGGGAGCTGTTTTTT. It codes for CASSRGQGRSTGELFF.

The rearrangement links TRBV6-4 to TRBJ2-1, with D possibly matching TRBD1 (5 bases). CDR1 and CDR2 from the germline V gene are MRHNA and SNTAGT. The V end lost 3 bases, the J end lost 6 bases, and 15 bases lay between the germline ends. The length of the CDR3 is 15 residues. CDR3 DNA sequence: TGTGCCAGCAGTGAAGGGGCAGGTGCCGGCAATGAGCAGTTCTTC. This gives the protein CASSEGAGAGNEQFF.

The chain combines TRBV20-1 with TRBJ2-1, with 11 bases fitting TRBD2. Germline CDR1 and CDR2: DFQATT and SNEGSKA (reference sequence). This CDR3 spans 15 amino acids. After removal of 3 bases from V and 3 bases from J, the junction contained 4 bases not matched to a gene. CDR3 residues: CSASVGTSGYNEQFF. In DNA, the CDR3 is TGCAGTGCTAGCGTCGGGACTAGCGGCTACAATGAGCAGTTCTTC.

The table lists this clonotype with a few counts. V and J are TRBV2 and TRBJ1-1; a weak D match, TRBD1 (5 bases). The CDR3 spans 14 residues. V was pared by 5 bases and J by 6 bases, with 16 bases between. The V gene's germline CDR1 is SNHLY and CDR2 FYNNEI. CDR3 residues: CASSWGPGDPEAFF. The CDR3 nucleotides are TGTGCCAGCAGTTGGGGACCCGGGGATCCTGAAGCTTTCTTT.

As DNA, the CDR3 is TGCAGTGCTAGTATGCAGTCCCCCTATGGCTACACCTTC. Protein product: CSASMQSPYGYTF. The gene calls are TRBV20-1 and TRBJ1-2; no clear D. V lost 3 bases and J lost 4, with 12 bases in between. Looked up from germline, CDR1 is DFQATT and CDR2 is SNEGSKA (reference sequence). The CDR3 has 13 amino acids.

As concerns this clonotype: Mismatch with germline at one junction end may stem from a read error. The V call is TRBV20-1, the J call TRBJ1-1; D is possibly TRBD1 (6 bases). CDR1 and CDR2 from the germline V gene are DFQATT and SNEGSKA (reference sequence). CDR3 length: 14 residues. CDR3 region: CRARGRGLGTEAFF. The CDR3 nucleotides read TGCCGTGCTAGAGGCAGGGGATTGGGGACTGAAGCTTTCTTT.

In this sample, this clonotype turned up many times. V usage is TRBV5-1 and J usage is TRBJ2-5, with 9 positions matching TRBD2. The CDR3 runs 16 residues. Trimming took 4 bases from V and 6 from J; bases not matched to a gene: 13. Germline CDR1 is SGHRS and CDR2 is YFSETQ. The CDR3 DNA reads TGCGCCAGCAGCCCCGAGCTTCCTAGCGGGAAAAAGACCCAGTACTTC. Translating it yields CASSPELPSGKKTQYF.

This clonotype appeared a few times. V gene TRBV4-1 combines with J gene TRBJ2-1, with 9 bases lining up with TRBD1. The CDR3 is 17 amino acids. Losses at the gene ends were 5 bases for V and 0 bases for J; bases not matched to a gene: 8. Germline CDR1 is MGHRA and CDR2 is YSYEKL. The CDR3 loop reads CASSGTGTSSSYNEQFF. CDR3 bases: TGCGCCAGCAGCGGGACAGGGACATCAAGCTCCTACAATGAGCAGTTCTTC.

This clonotype was counted a few times. V and J are TRBV6-2 or TRBV6-3 and TRBJ1-6; 7 bases fit TRBD1. The germline V gene has CDR1 MNHEY and CDR2 SVGEGT. V gave up 0 bases and J gave up 8 bases; unmatched junction bases: 7. The CDR3 spans 16 residues. CDR3 region: CASSYSRAGGDSPLHF. The CDR3 coding sequence is TGTGCCAGCAGTTACTCGCGTGCAGGGGGAGATTCACCCCTCCACTTT.

Comments on this clonotype: One end of the junction fails to match germline, which may point to a read error. The chain is built from TRBV7-3 and TRBJ2-1; TRBD2 aligns across 7 bases. Germline assignment: CDR1 SGHTA and CDR2 FQGTGA. This CDR3 region has 16 residues. The CDR3 region has the DNA TGTGCCAGCAGCTCCCCGCGGGGGAGCTCCTACAATGATCAGTTCTTC. This translates into CASSSPRGSSYNDQFF.

This clonotype has only a few counts. The chain links TRBV7-2 to TRBJ1-3, with D perhaps TRBD1 (5 bases). The CDR3 has 15 residues. The ends were cut back, 3 bases at V and 0 bases at J, with 9 bases in the middle. Germline CDR1 is SGHTA and CDR2 is FQGNSA. The DNA for the CDR3 is TGTGCCAGCAGCTTTACAGACAGCTCTGGAAACACCATATATTTT. It yields the protein CASSFTDSSGNTIYF. The full variable domain, completed using reference TRBV7-2 and TRBJ1-3, is GAGVSQSPSNKVTEKGKDVELRCDPISGHTALYWYRQSLGQGLEFLIYFQGNSAPDKSGLPSDRFSAERTGGSVSTLTIQRTQQEDSAVYLCASSFTDSSGNTIYFGEGSWLTVV.

The genes are TRBV5-6 and TRBJ1-1; 8 bases are shared with TRBD1. J gave up 5 bases and V 4 bases, and 7 bases lay outside the gene matches. This CDR3 comprises 14 residues. Germline assignment: CDR1 SGHDT and CDR2 YYEEEE. The DNA for the CDR3 is TGTGCCAGCAGCCACACGGACAGGGTTACTGAAGCTTTCTTT. Translation gives CASSHTDRVTEAFF.

This rearrangement joins TRBV28 to TRBJ1-5; tentatively, D is TRBD1 (6 bases). Trimming left V 5 bases short and J 0 bases short, with 14 bases between. The CDR3 length is 16 residues. Germline CDR1 reads MDHEN; CDR2 reads SYDVKM. This chain's CDR3 is CASSARWGRSNQPQHF. The CDR3 region has the DNA TGTGCCAGCAGTGCCAGATGGGGGCGTAGCAATCAGCCCCAGCATTTT.

The genes are TRBV9 and TRBJ2-3; D unclear. Trimming shortened V by 0 bases and J by 4 bases, and 6 bases separated the two germline ends. The CDR3 length is 13 residues. Germline values: CDR1 SGDLS, CDR2 YYNGEE. The CDR3 spells CASSVGTSDTQYF. For the CDR3, the DNA is TGTGCCAGCAGCGTAGGAACATCAGATACGCAGTATTTT.

The chain uses TRBV7-9 and TRBJ1-4; D possibly corresponds to TRBD1 (5 bases). The CDR3 runs 14 residues. Germline CDR1 and CDR2: SEHNR and FQNEAQ (reference sequence). With 3 bases removed from V and 8 bases from J, the gap between germline ends came to 13 bases. CDR3 coding DNA: TGTGCCAGCAGCTTTCAGGGTTATCGCGAAAAACTGTTTTTT. Translated, it gives CASSFQGYREKLFF.

The chain couples TRBV19 to TRBJ2-1; 8 bases agree with TRBD1. There are 15 residues in the CDR3. The junction had 17 bases not matched to a gene; V was cut back by 7 bases and J by 12 bases. The germline V gene has CDR1 LNHDA and CDR2 SQIVND (reference sequence). The CDR3 reads CASITGTGSTEGQFF. CDR3 in DNA: TGTGCCAGTATAACGGGGACAGGAAGTACCGAAGGGCAGTTCTTC.

V usage is TRBV25-1 and J usage is TRBJ2-2, with 11 bases identical to TRBD2. CDR3 length: 16 amino acids. Germline V CDR1 and CDR2: MGHDK, SYGVNS. J was trimmed by 8 bases and V by 6 bases; bases with no gene match: 11. The CDR3 DNA sequence: TGTGCCAGCAGCCATCCGGGACTAGCGGAGGGGGGGGAGCTGTTTTTT. The encoded protein is CASSHPGLAEGGELFF. Looking up the rest from reference TRBV25-1 and TRBJ2-2 gives the full variable domain: EADIYQTPRYLVIGTGKKITLECSQTMGHDKMYWYQQDPGMELHLIHYSYGVNSTEKGDLSSESTVSRIRTEHFPLTLESARPSHTSQYLCASSHPGLAEGGELFFGEGSRLTVL.

Comment on this clonotype: The CDR3 does not end in the conserved phenylalanine or tryptophan, so this is likely a read error. The rearrangement joins TRBV28 to TRBJ2-3, with TRBD1 matching over 10 bases. The CDR3 consists of 15 residues. V lost 8 bases to trimming and J lost 1 base; unmatched junction nucleotides: 6. Germline CDR1 MDHEN, CDR2 SYDVKM. The CDR3 loop is CASLRTGGCTDTQYL. CDR3 DNA: TGTGCCAGCCTCCGGACAGGGGGTTGCACAGATACGCAGTATTTG.

This chain links TRBV12-3 or TRBV12-4 with TRBJ1-5; 7 bases agree with TRBD1. This CDR3 comprises 16 residues. The ends lost 5 bases at V and 4 bases at J; junction bases unmatched: 11. CDR3 region: CASSQTGQLKNQPQHF. CDR3 DNA: TGTGCCAGCAGTCAAACGGGACAGCTTAAAAATCAGCCCCAGCATTTT.

The table lists this clonotype with many counts. The rearrangement links TRBV7-2 to TRBJ2-1, with D possibly being TRBD1 (6 bases). The length of the CDR3 is 15 residues. The V and J ends lost 3 bases and 1 base respectively, with 10 bases between them. Per the germline V gene, CDR1 is SGHTA and CDR2 is FQGNSA. The CDR3, as DNA: TGTGCCAGCAGCTTGACAGGTACTTCCTACAATGAGCAGTTCTTC. It encodes CASSLTGTSYNEQFF.

V is TRBV7-6 and J is TRBJ2-7; maybe TRBD1 (6 bases). Germline V gene lookup returns CDR1 SGHVS and CDR2 FNYEAQ. The CDR3 has 14 residues. Trimming cost V 4 bases and J 2 bases, with 12 bases left between them. This CDR3 is CASSSVRGTYEQYF. The CDR3 nucleotides are TGTGCCAGCAGCTCCGTCAGGGGTACCTACGAGCAGTACTTC.

The V gene is TRBV7-6, the J gene TRBJ2-5; 9 bases agree with TRBD1. CDR1 is SGHVS, CDR2 FNYEAQ, per germline. There are 16 residues in the CDR3. J lost 3 bases, V lost 4 bases, and 9 bases had no gene match. The CDR3 loop reads CASSSPGQGTKETQYF. The CDR3, as DNA: TGTGCCAGCAGCTCCCCGGGACAGGGCACAAAAGAGACCCAGTACTTC.

The chain has TRBV7-9 and TRBJ1-4, with TRBD1 matching over 8 bases. Germline V gene sequence: CDR1 SEHNR, CDR2 FQNEAQ (reference sequence). Trimming at V came to 5 bases and at J to 5 bases, leaving 16 bases not matched to a gene. CDR3 length: 18 amino acids. CDR3 DNA sequence: TGTGCCAGCAGCCTCGCCCGGGACAGGCATGTATTCAATGAAAAACTGTTTTTT. Translation: CASSLARDRHVFNEKLFF.

On this clonotype: A junction boundary mismatches the germline segment, possibly from a read error. This sequence joins TRBV7-2 and TRBJ1-5; TRBD1 agrees at 7 bases. There are 14 residues in the CDR3. CDR1 is SGHTA and CDR2 is FQGNSA in the germline V gene. CDR3 residues: CAISRTGNNQPQHF. CDR3 bases: TGTGCCATCAGCAGGACAGGCAACAATCAGCCCCAGCATTTT.